This T cell receptor (beta chain) emerged from a study of technical replicates of blood from a few donors. Clones were read by immunoSEQ multiplex PCR, and TCRdb kept only the in-frame ones, dropping some. This table has tens of thousands of clones, about 97% appearing once. The CDR3 sequence is 14 residues long. The ends were cut back, 1 base at V and 3 bases at J, with 7 bases in the middle. Germline assignment: CDR1 SGHVS and CDR2 FQNEAQ. V is TRBV7-8 and J is TRBJ2-1; D uncertain. The sequenced sample was T cells isolated from PBMCs. The TCR comes from a human donor in good health. This chain's CDR3 is CASSLEYSYNEQFF. Here the CDR3 DNA reads TGTGCCAGCAGCTTAGAGTACAGCTACAATGAGCAGTTCTTC.